The T cell receptor (beta chain) described here comes from a study of identical twins. Healthy Caucasian donors formed the entire cohort. General study findings and limits: Out-of-frame alpha sequences common to twins exhibited an excess of low generation probability. Researchers reported weaker excess twin sharing in beta out-of-frame sequences.

Template switching (which added a universal primer site) was used, and cDNA carried unique molecular identifiers. TCRdb re-called the 5' RACE reads with MiXCR, one entry per CDR3 protein. The table shows hundreds of thousands of distinct CDR3 sequences, with approximately 7% occurring only once. The CDR3 loop spans 13 amino acids. The germline V and J ends were trimmed by 3 bases and 7 bases, with 11 bases remaining between them. In germline, CDR1 is MNHEY, CDR2 SVGAGI. On this clonotype itself: As yet, its antigen is unknown.

This same sample was also part of a study on yellow fever vaccine responses in identical twins.

This chain links TRBV6-5 with TRBJ2-3, with unresolved D. Sequenced input: memory (CD45RO+) T cells sorted from blood. The origin of this receptor is a woman younger than 35 in good health. CDR3: CASSYLTGNTQYF. For the CDR3, the DNA is TGTGCCAGCAGTTATCTCACTGGCAATACGCAGTATTTT.